This T cell receptor beta chain was sequenced in a study of blood T cell repertoires in COVID-19. The wider study: From T cells, B-cell-depleted T cells, or PBMCs came the material, which was cDNA or gDNA.

The table came from immunoSEQ multiplex PCR; TCRdb's copy has only in-frame clones and leaves some out. The repertoire holds approximately 530,000 clones, roughly nine tenths seen once, with roughly 8% in the top ten. Seattle enrolled patients during active infection and tracked them longitudinally. The CDR3 extends over 14 amino acids. In germline, CDR1 is LNHDA, CDR2 SQIVND (reference sequence). After removal of 6 bases from V and 4 bases from J, the junction contained 5 bases not matched to a gene. The chain employs TRBV19 and TRBJ1-3, with TRBD1 identical over 8 bases. The sample taken for sequencing was peripheral blood. This clonotype was obtained from a woman aged 50 to 60 with COVID-19, enrolled during active disease. CDR3 DNA: TGTGCCAGTAGAAAGACAGGGGACGGAAACACCATATATTTT. It specifies CASRKTGDGNTIYF.